The T cell receptor beta chain described here comes from a study of response to subunit inactivated influenza vaccine (dated by TCRdb to the late 2010s). Context from the whole study: Deep quantitative T cell receptor repertoire profiling was used in the study to track responses to a trivalent subunit inactivated influenza vaccine. Overall study outcomes, separate from this receptor: The authors suggested that each seasonal influenza vaccination may recruit only a limited number of new T cells.

This clonotype occurred a few times. Its target antigen remains unknown. One base away there is no much larger clone; base qualities are not given. Receptor libraries were prepared by RT-PCR. Sequencing instrument: Illumina HiSeq 2500. In TCRdb, the public reads were trimmed at Q25 with fastp and aligned with MiXCR, with productive beta chains retained. Each entry is one CDR3 protein sequence, shown with its most common DNA and genes. In this sample the table shows 550,000 to 800,000 distinct CDR3 sequences, about a sixth of which occur a single time. The ten largest clones capture roughly 12% of the sample. From the cysteine through the phenylalanine, the CDR3 covers 15 amino acids. The DNA shown is the 45-base CDR3, in frame from base 1. Trimming costs V 1 base and J 3 bases, and their ends lie 12 bases apart.

Sequences were derived from PBMCs from blood, sampled 11 to 12 days after vaccination. Here the chain combines TRBV12-3 or TRBV12-4 and TRBJ1-1, with no confident D gene call. The origin of this receptor is a man between 50 and 59 years old who received an inactivated influenza vaccine. Donor details come from another sample of the same person, matched by shared clones. The sequenced DNA is TGTGCCAGCAGTTTAGAAGCAGGACTATACACTGAAGCTTTCTTT. Its coded protein is CASSLEAGLYTEAFF.